These T cell receptor beta chains were read from a single sample in a study of immune evolution from preneoplasia to lung adenocarcinoma. TCRdb's table, derived via immunoSEQ multiplex PCR, lists solely in-frame clones and lacks some. This repertoire shows 5,000 to 7,000 clones, 86% found once; its top ten account for about 3.5%. Material: FFPE invasive lung adenocarcinoma tissue. These receptors all stem from a person between 50 and 69 years old with lung adenocarcinoma. Both conserved end residues are part of each CDR3. D genes are given only for firm matches. Some rows mark clone size as missing; the rest say once, few, many or name a class of expanded clone.

clone_size j_call d_call v_call cdr3_aa cdr3_nt
- TRBJ1-3 - TRBV5-6 CASSLGIGNTIYF TGTGCCAGCAGCTTGGGGATCGGAAACACCATATATTTT
- TRBJ1-5 - TRBV27 CASSLRGAGGNQPQHF TGTGCCAGCAGTTTAAGAGGGGCTGGGGGCAATCAGCCCCAGCATTTT
few TRBJ2-1 - TRBV10-3 CAIQTNNEQFF TGTGCCATCCAAACGAACAATGAGCAGTTCTTC
- TRBJ1-3 - TRBV30 CAWMGGKGSGNTIYF TGTGCCTGGATGGGGGGTAAGGGCTCTGGAAACACCATATATTTT
- TRBJ2-1 - TRBV5-4 CASSLKTSEQFF TGTGCCAGCAGCTTGAAAACCAGCGAGCAGTTCTTC
- TRBJ2-2 - TRBV19 CASSMGRGTGELFF TGTGCCAGTAGTATGGGGCGCGGCACCGGGGAGCTGTTTTTT
- TRBJ2-7 TRBD2 TRBV9 CASSVVAGEDYEQYF TGTGCCAGCAGCGTAGTTGCGGGAGAGGATTACGAGCAGTACTTC
once TRBJ1-1 - TRBV28 CATSGSGAVVAFF TGTGCCACCAGCGGATCGGGGGCCGTAGTCGCTTTCTTT
- TRBJ2-3 - TRBV4-1 CASSHPEGGRSTDTQYF TGCGCCAGCAGCCACCCAGAGGGCGGGCGGAGCACAGATACGCAGTATTTT
- TRBJ2-2 - TRBV28 CASSILGGVTGELFF -
- TRBJ2-5 - TRBV2 CASTSGLETQYF TGTGCCAGCACATCAGGGTTAGAGACCCAGTACTTC
- TRBJ2-7 - TRBV11-3 CASSQSGPTYEQYF TGTGCCAGCAGCCAGAGCGGGCCCACCTACGAGCAGTACTTC
- TRBJ2-1 TRBD2 TRBV11-2 CASSLEGLADNEQFF TGTGCCAGCAGCTTAGAGGGACTAGCGGACAATGAGCAGTTCTTC
- TRBJ2-1 TRBD2 TRBV6-1 CASSDAGAGSHNEQFF TGTGCCAGCAGTGATGCGGGAGCTGGGTCCCACAATGAGCAGTTCTTC
once TRBJ1-4 - TRBV21-1 CATTMAGLKKLFF TGTGCCACCACAATGGCAGGGCTCAAAAAACTGTTTTTT
- TRBJ1-4 - TRBV7-9 CASSLVLGHNEKLFF TGTGCCAGCAGCTTAGTATTGGGGCACAATGAAAAACTGTTTTTT
- TRBJ1-4 - TRBV28 CASRSTGNEKLFF TGTGCCAGCAGGTCTACAGGGAATGAAAAACTGTTTTTT
- TRBJ2-1 TRBD1 TRBV7-9 CASNVRDRDNEQFF TGTGCCAGCAATGTGAGGGACAGAGACAATGAGCAGTTCTTC
- TRBJ2-1 TRBD2 TRBV7-7 CASSPDGRTNEQFF TGTGCTAGCAGCCCTGACGGGAGGACCAATGAGCAGTTCTTC
- TRBJ2-3 TRBD2 TRBV5-4 CASSLGGSYADTQYF TGTGCCAGCAGCTTGGGCGGGAGTTACGCAGATACGCAGTATTTT
- TRBJ2-7 TRBD2 TRBV6-1 CASSEGEGSEQYF TGTGCCAGCAGTGAAGGGGAGGGTTCCGAGCAGTACTTC
- TRBJ2-1 TRBD1 TRBV12-5 CASGQGDSYNEQFF TGTGCTAGTGGCCAGGGGGACAGCTACAATGAGCAGTTCTTC
- TRBJ2-2 - TRBV7-8 CASREGFRDTGELFF TGTGCCAGCAGAGAGGGGTTTCGGGACACCGGGGAGCTGTTTTTT
- TRBJ1-3 - TRBV18 CASSPQTENIYF TGTGCCAGCTCACCACAAACAGAGAACATATATTTT
- TRBJ2-2 - TRBV5-1 CASSYLAENTGELFF TGCGCCAGCAGCTACTTAGCGGAGAACACCGGGGAGCTGTTTTTT
few TRBJ1-1 TRBD1 TRBV7-9 CASSRDSLNTEAFF TGTGCCAGCAGCCGGGACAGTTTGAACACTGAAGCTTTCTTT
- TRBJ2-1 TRBD2 TRBV10-1 CASSIAGEGYNEQFF TGCGCCAGCAGTATAGCGGGAGAGGGGTACAATGAGCAGTTCTTC